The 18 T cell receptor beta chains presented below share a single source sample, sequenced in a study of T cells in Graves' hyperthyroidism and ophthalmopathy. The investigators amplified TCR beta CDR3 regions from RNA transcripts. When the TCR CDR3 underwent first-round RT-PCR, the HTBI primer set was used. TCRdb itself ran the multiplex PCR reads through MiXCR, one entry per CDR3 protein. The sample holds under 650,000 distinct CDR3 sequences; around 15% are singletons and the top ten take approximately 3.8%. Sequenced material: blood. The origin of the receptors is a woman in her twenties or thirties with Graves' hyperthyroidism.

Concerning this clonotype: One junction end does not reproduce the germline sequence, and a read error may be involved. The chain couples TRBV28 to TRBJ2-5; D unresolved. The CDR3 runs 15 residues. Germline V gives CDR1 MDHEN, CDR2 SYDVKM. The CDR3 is CASSQADRWSETQYF. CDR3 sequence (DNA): TGCGCCAGCAGCCAAGCTGACCGATGGTCCGAGACCCAGTACTTC.

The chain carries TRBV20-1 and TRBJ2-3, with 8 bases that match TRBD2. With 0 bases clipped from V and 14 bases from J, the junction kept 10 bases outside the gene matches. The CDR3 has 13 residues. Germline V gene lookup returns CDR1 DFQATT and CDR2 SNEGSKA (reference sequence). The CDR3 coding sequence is TGCAGTGCTAGAGAGACCCCAGCGGGAGTGTGGTATTTT. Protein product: CSARETPAGVWYF.

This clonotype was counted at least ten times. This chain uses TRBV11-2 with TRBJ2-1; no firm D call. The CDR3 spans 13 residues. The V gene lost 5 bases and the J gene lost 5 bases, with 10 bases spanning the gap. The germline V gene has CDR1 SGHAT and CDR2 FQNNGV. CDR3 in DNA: TGTGCCAGCAGCCCTGGTGTCGACAATGAGCAGTTCTTC. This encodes CASSPGVDNEQFF.

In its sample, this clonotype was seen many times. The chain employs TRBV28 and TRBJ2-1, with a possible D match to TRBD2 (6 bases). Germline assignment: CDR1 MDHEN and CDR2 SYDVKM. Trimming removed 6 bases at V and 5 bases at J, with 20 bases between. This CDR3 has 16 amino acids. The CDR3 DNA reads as TGTGCCAGCAGCATAGGGACTGGACTACAACACAATGAGCAGTTCTTC. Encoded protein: CASSIGTGLQHNEQFF. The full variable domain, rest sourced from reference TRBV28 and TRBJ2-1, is DVKVTQSSRYLVKRTGEKVFLECVQDMDHENMFWYRQDPGLGLRLIYFSYDVKMKEKGDIPEGYSVSREKKERFSLILESASTNQTSMYLCASSIGTGLQHNEQFFGPGTRLTVL.

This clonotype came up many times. The CDR3 DNA sequence: TGTGCCAGCAGGGAAAGGGCGGATTCACCCCTCCACTTT. This sequence encodes CASRERADSPLHF. The gene calls are TRBV2 and TRBJ1-6; D is uncertain. The CDR3 has 13 amino acids. V was cut by 6 bases and J by 8 bases, with 11 bases left in between. In germline, CDR1 is SNHLY, CDR2 FYNNEI. Full variable domain (missing parts from reference TRBV2 and TRBJ1-6): EPEVTQTPSHQVTQMGQEVILRCVPISNHLYFYWYRQILGQKVEFLVSFYNNEISEKSEIFDDQFSVERPDGSNFTLKIRSTKLEDSAMYFCASRERADSPLHFGNGTRLTVT.

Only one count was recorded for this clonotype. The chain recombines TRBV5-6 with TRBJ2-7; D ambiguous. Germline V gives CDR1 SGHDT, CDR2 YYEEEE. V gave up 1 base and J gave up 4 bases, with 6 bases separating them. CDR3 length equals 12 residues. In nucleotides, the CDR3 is TGTGCCAGCAGCTTGAGGAATTACGAGCAGTACTTC. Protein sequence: CASSLRNYEQYF.

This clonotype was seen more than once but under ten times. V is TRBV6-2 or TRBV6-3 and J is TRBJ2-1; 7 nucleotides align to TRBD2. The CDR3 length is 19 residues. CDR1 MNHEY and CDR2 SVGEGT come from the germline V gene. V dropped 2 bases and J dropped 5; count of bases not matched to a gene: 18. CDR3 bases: TGTGCCAGCAGTTACCCCCCCGAAGGGAGGGCCGCTTCTAACAATGAGCAGTTCTTC. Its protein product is CASSYPPEGRAASNNEQFF.

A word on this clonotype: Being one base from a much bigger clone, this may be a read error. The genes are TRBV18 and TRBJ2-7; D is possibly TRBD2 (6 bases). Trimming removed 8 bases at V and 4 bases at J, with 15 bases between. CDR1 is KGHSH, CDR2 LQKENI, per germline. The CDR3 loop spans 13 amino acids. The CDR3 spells CASPLSSVYEQYF. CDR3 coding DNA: TGTGCCAGCCCACTTTCTAGCGTGTACGAGCAGTACTTC.

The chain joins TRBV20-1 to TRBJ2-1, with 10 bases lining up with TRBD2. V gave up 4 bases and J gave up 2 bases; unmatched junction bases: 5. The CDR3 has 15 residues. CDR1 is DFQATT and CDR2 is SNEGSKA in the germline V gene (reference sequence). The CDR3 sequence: CSANRGLAAYNEQFF. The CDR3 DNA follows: TGCAGTGCTAACCGCGGACTAGCGGCCTACAATGAGCAGTTCTTC.

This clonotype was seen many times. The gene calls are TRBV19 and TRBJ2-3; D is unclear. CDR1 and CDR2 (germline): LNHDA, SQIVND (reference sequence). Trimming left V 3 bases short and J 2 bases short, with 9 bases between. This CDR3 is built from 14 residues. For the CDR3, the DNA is TGTGCCAGTAGTATGGTGGAAGTCACAGATACGCAGTATTTT. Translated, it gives CASSMVEVTDTQYF.

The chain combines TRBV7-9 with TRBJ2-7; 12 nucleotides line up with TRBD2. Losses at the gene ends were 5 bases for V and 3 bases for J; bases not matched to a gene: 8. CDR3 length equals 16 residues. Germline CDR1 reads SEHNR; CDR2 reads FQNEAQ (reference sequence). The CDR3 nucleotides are TGTGCCAGCAGCCCGATGCCTAGCGGGAGGGACTACGAGCAGTACTTC. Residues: CASSPMPSGRDYEQYF.

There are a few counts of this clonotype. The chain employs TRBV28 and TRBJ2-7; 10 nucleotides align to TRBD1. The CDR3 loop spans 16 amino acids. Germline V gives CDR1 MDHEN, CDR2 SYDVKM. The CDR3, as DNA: TGTGTCCCCCCCTCTCCGGGACAGGGGTTATCCTACGAGCAGTACTTC. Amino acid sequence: CVPPSPGQGLSYEQYF.

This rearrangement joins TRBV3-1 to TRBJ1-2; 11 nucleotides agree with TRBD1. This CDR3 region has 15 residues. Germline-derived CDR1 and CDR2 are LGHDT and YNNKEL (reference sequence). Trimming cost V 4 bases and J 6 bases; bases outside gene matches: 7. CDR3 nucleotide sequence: TGTGCCAGCAGCCCCCCCGGGACAGGGGGAAATGGCTACACCTTC. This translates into CASSPPGTGGNGYTF.

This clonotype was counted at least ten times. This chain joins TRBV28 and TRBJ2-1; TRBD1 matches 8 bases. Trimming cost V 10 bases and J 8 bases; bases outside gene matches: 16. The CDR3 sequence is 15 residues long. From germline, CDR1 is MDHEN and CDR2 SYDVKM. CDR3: CATHGQGQAFHEQFF. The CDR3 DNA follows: TGTGCCACCCATGGACAGGGTCAAGCATTTCATGAGCAGTTCTTC.

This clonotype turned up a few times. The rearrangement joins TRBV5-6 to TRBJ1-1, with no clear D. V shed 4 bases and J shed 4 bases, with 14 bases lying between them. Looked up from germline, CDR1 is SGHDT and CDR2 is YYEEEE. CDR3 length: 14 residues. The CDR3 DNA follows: TGTGCCAGCAGCGACACGGCACACCTCACTGAAGCTTTCTTT. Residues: CASSDTAHLTEAFF.

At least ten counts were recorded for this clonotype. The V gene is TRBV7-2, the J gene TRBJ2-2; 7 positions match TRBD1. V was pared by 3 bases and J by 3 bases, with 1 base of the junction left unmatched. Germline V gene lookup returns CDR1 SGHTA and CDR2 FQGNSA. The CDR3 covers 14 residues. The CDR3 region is CASSFQGDTGELFF. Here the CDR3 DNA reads TGTGCCAGCAGCTTTCAGGGGGACACCGGGGAGCTGTTTTTT. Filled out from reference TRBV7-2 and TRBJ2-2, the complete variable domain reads GAGVSQSPSNKVTEKGKDVELRCDPISGHTALYWYRQSLGQGLEFLIYFQGNSAPDKSGLPSDRFSAERTGGSVSTLTIQRTQQEDSAVYLCASSFQGDTGELFFGEGSRLTVL.

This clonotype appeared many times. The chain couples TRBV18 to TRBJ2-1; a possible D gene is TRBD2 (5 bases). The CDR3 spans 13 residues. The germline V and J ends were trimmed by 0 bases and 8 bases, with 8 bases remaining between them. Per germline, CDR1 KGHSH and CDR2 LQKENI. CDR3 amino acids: CASSPPTADEQFF. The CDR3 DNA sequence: TGTGCCAGCTCACCACCTACAGCGGATGAGCAGTTCTTC. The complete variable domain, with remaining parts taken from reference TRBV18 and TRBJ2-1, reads NAGVMQNPRHLVRRRGQEARLRCSPMKGHSHVYWYRQLPEEGLKFMVYLQKENIIDESGMPKERFSAEFPKEGPSILRIQQVVRGDSAAYFCASSPPTADEQFFGPGTRLTVL.

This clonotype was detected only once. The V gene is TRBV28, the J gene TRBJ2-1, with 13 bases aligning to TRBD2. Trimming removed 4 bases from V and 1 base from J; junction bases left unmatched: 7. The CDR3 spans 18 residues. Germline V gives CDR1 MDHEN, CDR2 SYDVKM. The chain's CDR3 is CASSSLGLAGVSYNEQFF. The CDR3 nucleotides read TGTGCCAGCAGTTCCCTAGGACTAGCGGGAGTTTCCTACAATGAGCAGTTCTTC.